These 32 T cell receptor beta chains share one sample of origin, sequenced in a study of OX40 agonist ivuxolimab in advanced cancers. Measured with immunoSEQ multiplex PCR; TCRdb has only the in-frame clones, and not every one. The sample has 40,000 to 45,000 clones, approximately 83% seen once. The input for sequencing was CD4+ or CD8+ T cells sorted from blood, taken in a trial of the OX40 agonist ivuxolimab. The receptors originated from an adult with an advanced solid tumor such as melanoma, head and neck, liver or kidney cancer.

The V gene is TRBV6-1, the J gene TRBJ1-1; no clear D gene. In germline, CDR1 is MNHNS, CDR2 SASEGT. Trimming took off 11 bases at V and 5 bases at J, with 18 bases between the two ends. This CDR3 has 13 residues. The CDR3 loop is CAAGRTAGTEAFF. Here the CDR3 DNA reads TGTGCCGCCGGGCGGACGGCGGGGACTGAAGCTTTCTTT.

Comment on this clone: One end of the junction fails to match germline, which may point to a read error. The chain is built from TRBV7-8 and TRBJ2-5; possibly TRBD2 for D (5 bases). Per the germline V gene, CDR1 is SGHVS and CDR2 is FQNEAQ. This CDR3 has 11 residues. The DNA for the CDR3 is TGTGCCAGCAGCCCCAAAGCGGTCCAGCACTTC. Translation: CASSPKAVQHF. Full variable domain (remainder filled in from reference TRBV7-8 and TRBJ2-5): GAGVSQSPRYKVAKRGQDVALRCDPISGHVSLFWYQQALGQGPEFLTYFQNEAQLDKSGLPSDRFFAERPEGSVSTLKIQRTQQEDSAVYLCASSPKAVQHFGPGTRLLVL.

This clone was counted only a few times. The chain is built from TRBV30 and TRBJ1-2; D is uncertain. With 2 bases removed from V and 1 base from J, the gap between germline ends came to 5 bases. The CDR3 is 12 amino acids. Germline V gene data show CDR1 as GTSNPN and CDR2 as SVGIG (reference sequence). CDR3 protein: CAWSTVNYGYTF. CDR3 DNA sequence: TGTGCCTGGAGTACTGTTAACTATGGCTACACCTTC.

The CDR3 nucleotides are TGCGCCAGCAGCTTGGGGCCGGAATACGAGCAGTACTTC. Residues: CASSLGPEYEQYF. The chain uses TRBV5-1 and TRBJ2-7; D gene unclear. The CDR3 is 13 amino acids. The ends were cut back, 0 bases at V and 4 bases at J, with 8 bases in the middle. Germline loops: CDR1 SGHRS, CDR2 YFSETQ.

This clone has only one observation. This chain connects TRBV12-5 to TRBJ2-1; no definite D call. V was clipped by 3 bases and J by 5 bases, with 14 bases between them. Germline CDR1 is LGHNT and CDR2 is FRNRAP. CDR3 length equals 15 residues. Here the CDR3 reads CASGFDGLANNEQFF. CDR3 DNA sequence: TGTGCTAGTGGTTTCGACGGGCTGGCAAACAATGAGCAGTTCTTC.

The V call is TRBV21-1, the J call TRBJ1-2. TRBV21-1 is shown as a pseudogene. CDR3 length: 12 residues. The CDR3 loop is CASSNSNYGYTF. Written as DNA, the CDR3 is TGTGCCAGCAGCAACAGCAACTATGGCTACACCTTC.

There are a few counts of this clone. The chain is built from TRBV7-9 and TRBJ1-5; D gene ambiguous. The V gene lost 4 bases and the J gene lost 2 bases, with 9 bases spanning the gap. In germline, CDR1 is SEHNR, CDR2 FQNEAQ (reference sequence). This CDR3 comprises 14 residues. As DNA, the CDR3 is TGTGCCAGCAGCTCCGGAGACGGCAATCAGCCCCAGCATTTT. Protein sequence: CASSSGDGNQPQHF.

The CDR3 sequence is CASTQFGTDYQPQHF. In DNA, the CDR3 is TGTGCCAGCACCCAATTCGGGACAGACTATCAGCCCCAGCATTTT. V gene TRBV28 combines with J gene TRBJ1-5, with 7 bases aligning to TRBD1. Trimming removed 7 bases from V and 5 bases from J; junction bases left unmatched: 11. This CDR3 spans 15 amino acids. CDR1 is MDHEN and CDR2 is SYDVKM in the germline V gene.

This clone was observed a handful of times. The V call is TRBV6-1, the J call TRBJ2-2; possibly TRBD1 for D (6 bases). CDR1 MNHNS and CDR2 SASEGT come from the germline V gene. The CDR3 has 12 amino acids. The V end lost 6 bases, the J end lost 5 bases, and 7 bases lay between the germline ends. The CDR3 region has the DNA TGTGCCAGCAGCAGGGGAACCGGGGAGCTGTTTTTT. It yields the protein CASSRGTGELFF.

This chain connects TRBV30 to TRBJ1-2; weak D call: TRBD1 (6 bases). Trimming stripped 7 bases from V and 7 bases from J, with 19 bases between. Germline values: CDR1 GTSNPN, CDR2 SVGIG (reference sequence). The CDR3 consists of 13 residues. The CDR3 spells CALERGARGGYTF. In DNA form, the CDR3 reads TGTGCCTTGGAACGGGGGGCAAGGGGTGGCTACACCTTC.

The chain carries TRBV7-3 and TRBJ2-1, with a possible D match to TRBD2 (5 bases). Germline CDR1 SGHTA, CDR2 FQGTGA. Trimming took 4 bases from V and 0 from J, leaving 25 bases between them. The CDR3 sequence is 20 residues long. DNA for the CDR3: TGTGCCAGCAGCTCACACCCCCGAGGGATCCCAGATAGCTCCTACAATGAGCAGTTCTTC. Its protein is CASSSHPRGIPDSSYNEQFF.

In the case of this clone: It is unclear where the CDR3 begins or ends on the DNA, so no DNA is shown, and the CDR3 is as TCRdb lists it. This rearrangement joins TRBV30 to TRBJ1-4; TRBD1, the table's D call, lacks a check against the DNA. Including both end residues, the CDR3 is 21 amino acids long. Per germline, CDR1 GTSNPN and CDR2 SVGIG (reference sequence). CDR3 in amino acids: CAWSVPGVVTGGLTGSEKLFF.

The V and J genes are TRBV11-2 and TRBJ2-2; unclear D gene. The germline V gene has CDR1 SGHAT and CDR2 FQNNGV. V lost 5 bases, J lost 6 bases, and 10 bases lay in between. CDR3 length: 13 residues. For the CDR3, the DNA is TGTGCCAGCAGCCCTATATTCCCCGGGGAGCTGTTTTTT. Translating gives CASSPIFPGELFF.

This chain uses TRBV7-8 with TRBJ2-2, with TRBD1 matching over 7 bases. With V trimmed by 6 bases and J by 2 bases, 12 bases remained unmatched. CDR3 length: 17 residues. The germline V gene has CDR1 SGHVS and CDR2 FQNEAQ. The CDR3: CASSSLGTATNTGELFF. The CDR3 nucleotides read TGTGCCAGCAGTTCTTTAGGGACAGCTACCAACACCGGGGAGCTGTTTTTT.

The chain links TRBV2 to TRBJ1-1; 11 bases are a match to TRBD1. This CDR3 is 14 amino acids long. The germline V gene has CDR1 SNHLY and CDR2 FYNNEI. The trim removed 6 bases at V and 4 bases at J, leaving 4 bases unmatched. As DNA, the CDR3 is TGTGCCAGCAGCGCGGGACAGGGGGTCACTGAAGCTTTCTTT. It codes for CASSAGQGVTEAFF.

The V call is TRBV2, the J call TRBJ2-1, with D perhaps matching TRBD1 or TRBD2 (6 bases each). The CDR3 runs 15 residues. The V and J ends lost 1 base and 0 bases respectively, with 7 bases between them. Germline lookup yields CDR1 SNHLY and CDR2 FYNNEI. The DNA of the CDR3 is TGTGCCAGCAGTGAAGAGGGGGGCTCCTACAATGAGCAGTTCTTC. It translates to CASSEEGGSYNEQFF.

The rearrangement uses TRBV4-1 and TRBJ2-4; D gene uncertain. The CDR3 has 14 amino acids. V gave up 0 bases and J gave up 6 bases, with 9 bases separating them. Germline values: CDR1 MGHRA, CDR2 YSYEKL. CDR3 sequence (DNA): TGCGCCAGCAGCCAAGAGGTCAACTCAAACATTCAGTACTTC. It translates to CASSQEVNSNIQYF.

The genes are TRBV2 and TRBJ1-2, with 9 positions matching TRBD1. Germline CDR1 is SNHLY and CDR2 is FYNNEI. The CDR3 runs to 14 residues. V shed 6 bases and J 4 bases; nucleotides not matched to a gene: 6. CDR3 sequence reads: CASRGTGLVYGYTF. The CDR3 nucleotides are TGTGCCAGCAGGGGGACAGGGCTCGTCTATGGCTACACCTTC. Drawing the rest from reference TRBV2 and TRBJ1-2, the complete variable domain is EPEVTQTPSHQVTQMGQEVILRCVPISNHLYFYWYRQILGQKVEFLVSFYNNEISEKSEIFDDQFSVERPDGSNFTLKIRSTKLEDSAMYFCASRGTGLVYGYTFGSGTRLTVV.

V gene TRBV27 combines with J gene TRBJ2-5, with D unclear. V lost 2 bases, J lost 0 bases, and 13 bases lay in between. The CDR3 contains 16 residues. Germline V gives CDR1 MNHEY, CDR2 SMNVEV (reference sequence). The CDR3 loop is CASSLKVGRHQETQYF. Here the CDR3 DNA reads TGTGCCAGCAGTTTAAAGGTTGGTCGTCACCAAGAGACCCAGTACTTC.

V and J are TRBV5-4 and TRBJ2-5; 9 nucleotides align to TRBD2. After removal of 0 bases from V and 4 bases from J, the junction contained 7 bases not matched to a gene. Germline V CDR1 and CDR2: SGHNT, YYREEE (reference sequence). This CDR3 region has 16 residues. The CDR3 bases are TGTGCCAGCAGCTTGGGCGGGGGGGCTCCCGGAGAGACCCAGTACTTC. It specifies CASSLGGGAPGETQYF.

V is TRBV12-5 and J is TRBJ2-7; D possibly corresponds to TRBD1 (7 bases). Per the germline V gene, CDR1 is LGHNT and CDR2 is FRNRAP. The CDR3 contains 15 residues. Deletions cut 2 bases from V and 4 bases from J, with 15 bases between. This chain's CDR3 is CASGLIQGGFYEQYF. The CDR3 nucleotides are TGTGCTAGTGGTTTGATCCAGGGGGGTTTTTACGAGCAGTACTTC.

This clone occurred once. The rearrangement joins TRBV1 to TRBJ1-2. TRBV1 is tagged as a pseudogene. This CDR3 comprises 13 residues. Written as DNA, the CDR3 is TGCACCAGCAGTGTGCGAAAGACCTATGGCTACACCTTC. Encoded protein: CTSSVRKTYGYTF.

The chain employs TRBV2 and TRBJ2-3; maybe TRBD1 (6 bases). The V end was cut by 6 bases, the J end by 0 bases, with 13 bases between. Germline assignment: CDR1 SNHLY and CDR2 FYNNEI. The CDR3 is made up of 15 amino acids. In DNA, the CDR3 is TGTGCCAGCAGGGCTCGGACAGTGAGCACAGATACGCAGTATTTT. It translates to CASRARTVSTDTQYF.

The chain links TRBV4-2 to TRBJ2-5, with D unclear. Germline CDR1 is LGHNA and CDR2 is YNFKEQ. The CDR3 is 13 residues long. Trimming removed 3 bases from V and 4 bases from J, with 9 bases in between. CDR3 residues: CASSHADGETQYF. The CDR3, as DNA: TGTGCCAGCAGCCACGCGGATGGAGAGACCCAGTACTTC.

The DNA of the CDR3 is TGCGCCAGCAGCTTGAGGAATGAGCAGTTCTTC. This translates into CASSLRNEQFF. The chain is built from TRBV5-1 and TRBJ2-1; D is unresolved. This CDR3 region has 11 residues. Trimming shortened V by 1 base and J by 7 bases, and 3 bases separated the two germline ends. CDR1 is SGHRS and CDR2 is YFSETQ in the germline V gene.

CDR3 nucleotide sequence: TGTGCCAGCAGTCCCCTGGACGGGAAGAAGGCTGAAGCTTTCTTT. Protein: CASSPLDGKKAEAFF. This sequence joins TRBV28 and TRBJ1-1, with unresolved D. This CDR3 region has 15 residues. The germline CDR1 and CDR2 sequences are MDHEN and SYDVKM. Trimming pared 5 bases from V and 6 bases from J, leaving 19 bases between.

This sequence joins TRBV19 and TRBJ2-7, with TRBD1 matching over 10 bases. The CDR3 contains 12 residues. The germline V gene has CDR1 LNHDA and CDR2 SQIVND (reference sequence). CDR3 loop: CATGQGFYEQYF. In DNA form, the CDR3 reads TGTGCGACGGGACAGGGGTTCTACGAGCAGTACTTC. The complete variable domain, with remaining parts taken from reference TRBV19 and TRBJ2-7, reads DGGITQSPKYLFRKEGQNVTLSCEQNLNHDAMYWYRQDPGQGLRLIYYSQIVNDFQKGDIAEGYSVSREKKESFPLTVTSAQKNPTAFYLCATGQGFYEQYFGPGTRLTVT.

To note about this clone: This sample also contains other DNA sequences that code for the same CDR3. V is TRBV6-4 and J is TRBJ1-5; TRBD1 agrees at 9 bases. Per the germline V gene, CDR1 is MRHNA and CDR2 is SNTAGT. V was pared by 9 bases and J by 5 bases, with 14 bases of the junction left unmatched. This CDR3 has 16 residues. The CDR3 sequence: CARVPGRDRVHQPQHF. For the CDR3, the DNA is TGTGCCAGGGTGCCCGGCCGGGACAGGGTTCATCAGCCCCAGCATTTT.

This clone was seen only once. V and J are TRBV9 and TRBJ2-2; unclear D gene. Germline V gene lookup returns CDR1 SGDLS and CDR2 YYNGEE. Trimming pared 4 bases from V and 2 bases from J, leaving 6 bases between. CDR3 length: 13 residues. CDR3 nucleotides: TGTGCCAGCAGCCCCGAAAACACCGGGGAGCTGTTTTTT. Translating it yields CASSPENTGELFF. The whole variable domain, filled in from reference TRBV9 and TRBJ2-2, reads DSGVTQTPKHLITATGQRVTLRCSPRSGDLSVYWYQQSLDQGLQFLIQYYNGEERAKGNILERFSAQQFPDLHSELNLSSLELGDSALYFCASSPENTGELFFGEGSRLTVL.

The chain couples TRBV9 to TRBJ2-2; TRBD2 aligns across 14 bases. The length of the CDR3 is 17 residues. The trim removed 6 bases at V and 5 bases at J, leaving 9 bases unmatched. CDR1 is SGDLS, CDR2 YYNGEE, per germline. CDR3: CASTTGLAGVETGELFF. The CDR3 nucleotides are TGTGCCAGCACCACGGGACTAGCGGGGGTAGAGACCGGGGAGCTGTTTTTT.

The V gene is TRBV19, the J gene TRBJ2-6; D is unclear. The V gene lost 7 bases and the J gene lost 0 bases, with 22 bases spanning the gap. This CDR3 is built from 19 residues. CDR1 is LNHDA and CDR2 is SQIVND in the germline V gene (reference sequence). The CDR3 loop reads CASTPLWPDSPSGANVLTF. The CDR3 nucleotides are TGTGCCAGTACCCCGTTATGGCCCGATAGTCCCTCTGGGGCCAACGTCCTGACTTTC.

This chain uses TRBV11-2 with TRBJ2-5; maybe TRBD2 (6 bases). Germline CDR1 SGHAT, CDR2 FQNNGV. Trimming shortened V by 4 bases and J by 5 bases, and 14 bases separated the two germline ends. There are 14 residues in the CDR3. The CDR3 DNA reads TGTGCCAGCAGCTCGGCGGGACTTCGGGAGACCCAGTACTTC. Translating gives CASSSAGLRETQYF.